This T cell receptor (beta chain) is drawn from a study of blood T cell repertoires in COVID-19. Background on the study: Material from acute and convalescent COVID-19 was sourced from the United States, Italy and Spain. Nucleic acid was either cDNA or gDNA, and it came from T cells, B-cell-depleted T cells, or PBMCs.

The germline CDR1 and CDR2 sequences are SGHAT and FQNNGV. Trimming left V 3 bases short and J 0 bases short, with 16 bases between. This CDR3 region has 17 residues. Method: immunoSEQ multiplex PCR; TCRdb's copy keeps in-frame clones and lacks some. Among approximately 63,000 clones listed, around four fifths were seen once. Sequenced input: peripheral blood. The TCR was taken from a woman in her 70s with acute or convalescent COVID-19. The chain couples TRBV11-2 to TRBJ2-3; the D gene is possibly TRBD1 (6 bases). The CDR3 coding sequence is TGTGCCAGCAGCTTGGGCAGAAGGACAGACAGCACAGATACGCAGTATTTT. It is translated as CASSLGRRTDSTDTQYF.